What follows is one TCR beta chain and its context. Its antigen remains unknown. The sample is drawn from a study of response to subunit inactivated influenza vaccine. General study points: Authors suggested that a seasonal influenza vaccination recruits few new T cells each time.

TCRdb reprocessed the RT-PCR reads via MiXCR and lists one record per CDR3 protein. This table holds about 300,000 distinct CDR3 sequences, roughly 20% found once. This receptor was obtained from a man in his fifties or sixties who received an inactivated influenza vaccine. The source was PBMCs from blood, collected roughly 20 months after vaccination.

The CDR3 region has the DNA TGTGCCAGCAGCCCAAGGTTTATAGAAAAACTGTTTTTT. Translation: CASSPRFIEKLFF. This chain connects TRBV12-3 or TRBV12-4 to TRBJ1-4; D is undetermined. The CDR3 is 13 residues long. The V end was cut by 6 bases, the J end by 8 bases, with 13 bases between.